This TCR beta chain was profiled in a study of shared clonotypes between healthy human individuals. Background on the study: Three plates each covered CD4 naive and memory; CD8 naive two, CD8 memory one.

The deep-level immunoSEQ assay was used. The authors' processing: With immunoSEQ giving junction-only sequences and no quality scores, filtering differed. The method was immunoSEQ multiplex PCR; TCRdb's version includes in-frame clones alone and lacks a portion of them. V and J calls and clone size come straight from that table; D and trimming were deduced from the DNA. Here the sample spans about 2.4 million clones, roughly 93% being singletons. Recent acute infections and vaccinations were absent in the healthy HIV-negative adult donors. The CDR3 runs to 11 residues. Germline V gives CDR1 MNHNY, CDR2 SVGAGI (reference sequence). The V end lost 6 bases, the J end lost 11 bases, and 13 bases lay between the germline ends.

Sample: naive CD4+ T cells from PBMCs. Subset indicated: CD45RA+ positively selected. The clonotype originates from a man in his late teens or twenties in good health. Some clones in this sample may be carry-over from other donors' samples. The rearrangement joins TRBV6-6 to TRBJ2-5; possibly TRBD1 or TRBD2 for D (6 bases each). The chain's CDR3 is CASSSEGEQYF. The CDR3 bases are TGTGCCAGCAGCTCGGAGGGGGAGCAGTACTTC.